This TCR beta chain was retrieved from a study of regulatory T cells in long-lasting Graves disease. Libraries of TCR beta came from iRepertoire HTBI primers plus Arm-PCR of CDR3 regions. MiXCR was run by TCRdb on the multiplex PCR reads, yielding one entry per CDR3 protein. The data contain some 330,000 distinct CDR3 sequences, around 11% of them singletons. Sample time point: newly diagnosed GD, antithyroid drugs for less than 3 months. The authors made the TCR library using RNA they extracted from PBMCs. Diagnosing Graves' disease relied on the American Thyroid Association guidelines. CDR1 and CDR2 from the germline V gene are SGHDT and YYEEEE. The CDR3 has 13 residues. V shed 6 bases and J shed 4 bases, with 13 bases lying between them. The data also belong to a second study, concerning T cells in Graves' hyperthyroidism and ophthalmopathy.

The chain joins TRBV5-6 to TRBJ1-2, with D hard to call. Specimen: peripheral blood mononuclear cells (PBMCs), collected at new diagnosis, from a patient treated with antithyroid drugs. The receptor was isolated from a young woman with Graves disease. Here the CDR3 reads CASTSDESYGYTF. The DNA for the CDR3 is TGTGCCAGCACCTCGGACGAGTCCTATGGCTACACCTTC.